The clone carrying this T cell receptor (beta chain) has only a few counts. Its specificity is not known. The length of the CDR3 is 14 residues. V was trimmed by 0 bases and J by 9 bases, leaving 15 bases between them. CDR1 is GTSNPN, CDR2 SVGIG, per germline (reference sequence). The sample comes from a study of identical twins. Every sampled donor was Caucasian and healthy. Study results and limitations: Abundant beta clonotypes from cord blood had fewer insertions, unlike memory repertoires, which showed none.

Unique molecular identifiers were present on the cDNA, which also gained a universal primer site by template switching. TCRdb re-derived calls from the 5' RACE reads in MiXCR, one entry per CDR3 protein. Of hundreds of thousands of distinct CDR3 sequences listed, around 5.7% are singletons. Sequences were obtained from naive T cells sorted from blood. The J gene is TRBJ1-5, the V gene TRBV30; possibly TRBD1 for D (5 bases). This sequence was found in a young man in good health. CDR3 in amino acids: CAWSVGGAHRPQHF. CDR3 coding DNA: TGTGCCTGGAGTGTCGGTGGGGCCCATCGGCCCCAGCATTTT.